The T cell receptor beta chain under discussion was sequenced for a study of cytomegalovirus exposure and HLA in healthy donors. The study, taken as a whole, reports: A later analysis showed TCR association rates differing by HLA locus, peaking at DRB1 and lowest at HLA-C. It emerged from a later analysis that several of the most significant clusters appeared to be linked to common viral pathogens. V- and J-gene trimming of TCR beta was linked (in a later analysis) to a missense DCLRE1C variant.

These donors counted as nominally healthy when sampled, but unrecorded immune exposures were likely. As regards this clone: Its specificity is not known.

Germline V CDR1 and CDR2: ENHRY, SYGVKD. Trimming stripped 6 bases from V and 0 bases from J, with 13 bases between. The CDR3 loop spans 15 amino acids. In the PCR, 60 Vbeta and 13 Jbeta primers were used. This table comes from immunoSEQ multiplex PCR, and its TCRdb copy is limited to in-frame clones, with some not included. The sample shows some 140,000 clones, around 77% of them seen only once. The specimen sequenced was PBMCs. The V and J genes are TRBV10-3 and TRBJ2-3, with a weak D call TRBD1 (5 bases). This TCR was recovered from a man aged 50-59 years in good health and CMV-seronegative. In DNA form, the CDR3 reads TGTGCCATCAGGGAGAATGGGGCTAGCACAGATACGCAGTATTTT. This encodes CAIRENGASTDTQYF.